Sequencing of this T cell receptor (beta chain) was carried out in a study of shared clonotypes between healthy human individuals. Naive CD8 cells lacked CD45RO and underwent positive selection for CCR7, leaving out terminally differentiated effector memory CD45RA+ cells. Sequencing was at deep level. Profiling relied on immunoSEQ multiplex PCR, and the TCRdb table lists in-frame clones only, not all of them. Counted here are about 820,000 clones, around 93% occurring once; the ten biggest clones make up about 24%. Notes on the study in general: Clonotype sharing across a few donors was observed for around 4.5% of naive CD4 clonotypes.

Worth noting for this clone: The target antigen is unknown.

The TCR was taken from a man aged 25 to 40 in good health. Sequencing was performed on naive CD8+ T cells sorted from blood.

As DNA, the CDR3 is TGTGCCAGTAGTATGGGGGACCTAGGCTCTGGGGCCAACGTCCTGACTTTC. As protein: CASSMGDLGSGANVLTF. J is TRBJ2-6 and V is TRBV19, with D tentatively TRBD1 or TRBD2 (5 bases each). CDR3 length: 17 amino acids. Per the germline V gene, CDR1 is LNHDA and CDR2 is SQIVND (reference sequence). Trimming shortened V by 3 bases and J by 0 bases, and 12 bases separated the two germline ends.